Listed below are T cell receptor beta chains from one sample, sequenced in a study of blood T cell repertoires in COVID-19. Sequenced by immunoSEQ multiplex PCR; TCRdb stores in-frame clones only, minus some. In the table there are approximately 360,000 clones, about 90% of which are singletons. The sample taken for sequencing was peripheral blood. These receptors originate from a man aged 40-50 years with acute or convalescent COVID-19. Each CDR3 is given with its conserved first and last residue. D genes are given only for firm matches. Expanded clones are given a class, and other clones once, few, many or no size at all.

NA,13,NA,TRBV28,TRBJ1-2,TGTGCCAGCAGTTTAGAGCGGGCTAGAGGCTACACCTTC,CASSLERARGYTF
NA,13,TRBD1,TRBV3-1/TRBV3-2,TRBJ1-2,TGTGCCAGCAGCCACCAGGGGGTAGAGGGCTACACCTTC,CASSHQGVEGYTF
NA,15,NA,TRBV9,TRBJ2-5,TGTGCCAGCAGCGTAGCCGCCGGTGTGAGGGAGACCCAGTACTTC,CASSVAAGVRETQYF
few,13,NA,TRBV6-1,TRBJ1-5,TGTGCCAGCAGTGATTTGGGTAGCCAGCCCCAGCATTTT,CASSDLGSQPQHF
NA,13,NA,TRBV5-6,TRBJ2-3,TGTGCCAGCAGCTTCTACAGAACAGATACGCAGTATTTT,CASSFYRTDTQYF
NA,14,NA,TRBV9,TRBJ2-5,TGTGCCAGCAGCGGATGGAGGGACCGGGAGACCCAGTACTTC,CASSGWRDRETQYF
once,16,TRBD1,TRBV11-2,TRBJ1-4,TGTGCCAGCAGCCCCGGAATTACAGGGGGTAATGAAAAACTGTTTTTT,CASSPGITGGNEKLFF
NA,12,NA,TRBV29-1,TRBJ1-1,TGCAGCGTCCGTTGGGGGGGCACTGAAGCTTTCTTT,CSVRWGGTEAFF
NA,12,NA,TRBV12-3/TRBV12-4,TRBJ1-1,TGTGCCAGCAGACAGGACGGCCTTGAAGCTTTCTTT,CASRQDGLEAFF
NA,16,NA,TRBV14,TRBJ2-3,TGTGCCAGCAGCCCAAACTGGGACATACGCACAGATACGCAGTATTTT,CASSPNWDIRTDTQYF
NA,14,NA,TRBV18,TRBJ1-2,TGTGCCAGCTCACCACCGGGACACCTCTATGGCTACACCTTC,CASSPPGHLYGYTF
NA,14,NA,TRBV2,TRBJ1-2,TGTGCCAGCAGAAAGACAGACAGGCCCTATGGCTACACCTTC,CASRKTDRPYGYTF
NA,17,TRBD1,TRBV2,TRBJ2-2,TGTGCCAGCAGTGATTCTACCCAGGGGGCGCACACCGGGGAGCTGTTTTTT,CASSDSTQGAHTGELFF
NA,9,NA,TRBV20-1,TRBJ2-2,TGCTATAACACCGGGGAGCTGTTTTTT,CYNTGELFF
NA,12,NA,TRBV28,TRBJ2-3,TGTGCCAGCAGCCCACTCGCAGATACGCAGTATTTT,CASSPLADTQYF
NA,15,NA,TRBV3-1/TRBV3-2,TRBJ1-2,TGTGCCAGCAGCCAAGCGTTTGGCACAGGCCCGGGGGACACCTTC,CASSQAFGTGPGDTF
NA,13,NA,TRBV7-2,TRBJ1-2,TGTGCCAGCAGCTTAAGGTCGACAGATGGCTACACCTTC,CASSLRSTDGYTF
NA,14,NA,TRBV29-1,TRBJ2-7,TGCAGCGTTCTTATTTCAGGGGCGGCCTACGAGCAGTACTTC,CSVLISGAAYEQYF
NA,12,NA,TRBV19,TRBJ2-1,TGTGCCACCCAATCCACCCGGGATGAGCAGTTCTTC,CATQSTRDEQFF
NA,16,TRBD2,TRBV19,TRBJ2-1,TGTGCCAGTAATCCTAGCGGAATTTTATTCTACAATGAGCAGTTCTTC,CASNPSGILFYNEQFF
NA,12,TRBD1,TRBV12-3/TRBV12-4,TRBJ1-1,TGTGCCAGCAGCCCCACCGGGACAGTCGCTTTCTTT,CASSPTGTVAFF
once,14,TRBD2,TRBV25-1,TRBJ2-7,TGTGCCAGCAGTGAGGGGACTAGCGGGGTCGAGCAGTACTTC,CASSEGTSGVEQYF
few,16,NA,TRBV28,TRBJ1-5,TGTGCCAGCAGTTTACCGGACACACGATTAAATCAGCCCCAGCATTTT,CASSLPDTRLNQPQHF
NA,13,NA,TRBV7-9,TRBJ2-7,TGTGCCAGCAGCGCAGCGAACCTCTACGAGCAGTACTTC,CASSAANLYEQYF
once,16,NA,TRBV28,TRBJ1-2,TGTGCCAGCAGTTTGGGCAGGGGTAGCTTTAACTATGGCTACACCTTC,CASSLGRGSFNYGYTF
few,14,TRBD1,TRBV5-4,TRBJ2-5,TGTGCCAGCAGCTCCCGGACAGGGGTAGAGACCCAGTACTTC,CASSSRTGVETQYF
NA,14,TRBD1,TRBV2,TRBJ1-1,TGTGCCAGCAGTCCCTGGGCAGGGGGCACTGAAGCTTTCTTT,CASSPWAGGTEAFF
NA,17,NA,TRBV6-2/TRBV6-3,TRBJ2-7,TGTGCCAGCAGTTACTCGATGATATGGGGCGAGACATACGAGCAGTACTTC,CASSYSMIWGETYEQYF
once,16,NA,TRBV3-1/TRBV3-2,TRBJ1-3,TGTGCCAGCAGCCAAGGGGCAGGGTCCTCTGGAAACACCATATATTTT,CASSQGAGSSGNTIYF
once,15,TRBD1,TRBV12-5,TRBJ1-5,TGTGCTAGTGGTTCAGGACAGGGAATAGTTCAGCCCCAGCATTTT,CASGSGQGIVQPQHF
NA,17,NA,TRBV5-6,TRBJ2-1,TGTGCCAGCAGCTTGTTGGGGCAGGCGAGCTCCTACAATGAGCAGTTCTTC,CASSLLGQASSYNEQFF
NA,12,NA,TRBV19,TRBJ1-2,TGTGCCAGTCGCTGGAGGCCCTCTGGCTACACCTTC,CASRWRPSGYTF
NA,14,TRBD1,TRBV10-1,TRBJ1-1,TGCGCCAGCAGGGAAGAACAGGGGACCCCTGAAGCTTTCTTT,CASREEQGTPEAFF
once,13,NA,TRBV6-5,TRBJ2-7,TGTGCCAGCAGGGAGCGTTCCTCCTACGAGCAGTACTTC,CASRERSSYEQYF
NA,16,TRBD1,TRBV7-6,TRBJ1-6,TGTGCCAGCAGTTTGACAGGGAGGTCCTATAATTCACCCCTCCACTTT,CASSLTGRSYNSPLHF
NA,13,NA,TRBV27,TRBJ1-1,TGTGCCAGCAGTTTACGCAGGAATAATGAAGCTTTCTTT,CASSLRRNNEAFF
NA,17,NA,TRBV5-6,TRBJ2-4,TGTGCCAGCAGCAACCCCGGGGGTGGATGGACCAAAAACATTCAGTACTTC,CASSNPGGGWTKNIQYF
NA,14,NA,TRBV19,TRBJ2-1,TGTGCCAGTAGTATAGATGGGCCCCACAATGAGCAGTTCTTC,CASSIDGPHNEQFF
NA,18,TRBD2,TRBV4-1,TRBJ2-2,TGCGCCAGCAGCCCCTACCCAACTAGCGGGGGGCCAGCCGGGGAGCTGTTTTTT,CASSPYPTSGGPAGELFF
once,16,NA,TRBV6-1,TRBJ2-5,TGTGCCAGCAGTGGACCCGGGACTCCCGAGGGAGAGACCCAGTACTTC,CASSGPGTPEGETQYF
NA,15,NA,TRBV27,TRBJ1-2,TGTGCCAGCAGACCCGAGGGGGGGCATAACTATGGCTACACCTTC,CASRPEGGHNYGYTF
NA,13,NA,TRBV19,TRBJ2-5,TGTGCCAGTAGTATGGACAGTTTAGGGACCCAGTACTTC,CASSMDSLGTQYF
once,15,NA,TRBV5-6,TRBJ1-5,TGTGCCAGCAGCCCTAGACTGCCATACAACCAGCCCCAGCATTTT,CASSPRLPYNQPQHF
NA,13,NA,TRBV6-2/TRBV6-3,TRBJ1-1,TGTGCCAGCAGTTATTTGACTTCTTCTGAAGCTTTCTTT,CASSYLTSSEAFF
NA,15,NA,TRBV15,TRBJ1-2,TGTGCCACCAGCCGTACGAAGGGACTGACCCGTGGCTACACCTTC,CATSRTKGLTRGYTF
NA,14,TRBD1,TRBV7-9,TRBJ2-7,TGTGCCAGCAGCTTGACAGGGGGCTCTTTTGAGCAGTACTTC,CASSLTGGSFEQYF
NA,14,TRBD1,TRBV9,TRBJ1-2,TGTGCCAGCAGCGTGGACGGGACAGGAAGTGGCTACACCTTC,CASSVDGTGSGYTF
NA,16,TRBD1,TRBV27,TRBJ2-2,TGTGCCAGCAGTTTGGGGACAGGAGATTACACCGGGGAGCTGTTTTTT,CASSLGTGDYTGELFF
NA,16,TRBD2,TRBV6-6,TRBJ2-3,TGTGCCAGCAGTTACTCGGGACTAGAGGGAGTAGATACGCAGTATTTT,CASSYSGLEGVDTQYF
NA,13,NA,TRBV10-3,TRBJ2-3,TGTGCCATCAAAGCGGAAGCTCAGCATACGCAGTATTTT,CAIKAEAQHTQYF
NA,14,NA,TRBV18,TRBJ1-1,TGTGCCAGCTCACCCCCCGTGGGAGGAAGTGAAGCTTTCTTT,CASSPPVGGSEAFF
NA,14,TRBD1,TRBV7-6,TRBJ1-5,TGTGCCAGCAGCCCCGGGACAGGGGTTCAGCCCCAGCATTTT,CASSPGTGVQPQHF
NA,12,NA,TRBV5-4,TRBJ2-1,TGTGCCAGCAGCTTTCGTCTGAATGAGCAGTTCTTC,CASSFRLNEQFF
once,13,NA,TRBV5-1,TRBJ1-1,TGCGCCAGCAGCTTACAGGGGAACACTGAAGCTTTCTTT,CASSLQGNTEAFF
NA,13,NA,TRBV27,TRBJ1-1,TGTGCCAGCAGTTTCTCCAGTAACACTGAAGCTTTCTTT,CASSFSSNTEAFF
NA,15,TRBD1,TRBV28,TRBJ1-5,TGTGCCAGCAGATCCTTGACAGGGAGCAATCAGCCCCAGCATTTT,CASRSLTGSNQPQHF